The 26 T cell receptor beta chains below all came from one sample that was sequenced in a study of blood T cells in healthy people across ages. With a J-beta primer mix and a sample-barcoded 5' primer, a second PCR ran about 6 to 11 cycles. TCRdb processed the 5' RACE reads anew with MiXCR; each CDR3 protein has one entry. Of roughly 800,000 distinct CDR3 sequences in the sample, 58% are singletons; the top ten hold around 22%. Sample: blood. The receptors were sampled from a man aged 25 to 40 in good health.

The rearrangement joins TRBV20-1 to TRBJ1-2; D gene uncertain. Trimming shortened V by 1 base and J by 4 bases, and 10 bases separated the two germline ends. CDR1 and CDR2 (germline): DFQATT, SNEGSKA (reference sequence). The CDR3 loop spans 13 amino acids. The DNA of the CDR3 is TGCAGTGCTAGAGGCAGAGTGGCCTATGGCTACACCTTC. It yields the protein CSARGRVAYGYTF.

This sequence joins TRBV12-3 or TRBV12-4 and TRBJ2-2, with a weak D call TRBD2 (5 bases). The CDR3 extends over 15 amino acids. V lost 6 bases to trimming and J lost 6 bases, with 17 bases between them. CDR3 loop: CASRNGLVPAGELFF. The CDR3 bases are TGTGCCAGCAGGAACGGACTTGTACCCGCCGGGGAGCTGTTTTTT.

The V call is TRBV25-1, the J call TRBJ2-5, with TRBD2 matching 16 bases. Germline CDR1 is MGHDK and CDR2 is SYGVNS. J lost 11 bases, V lost 6 bases, and 12 bases had no gene match. The CDR3 is 16 amino acids. This chain's CDR3 is CASSSPGLAGGAGQYF. The CDR3 nucleotides are TGTGCCAGCAGCAGCCCGGGACTAGCGGGAGGGGCCGGGCAGTACTTC. The full variable domain, with the rest looked up from reference TRBV25-1 and TRBJ2-5, is EADIYQTPRYLVIGTGKKITLECSQTMGHDKMYWYQQDPGMELHLIHYSYGVNSTEKGDLSSESTVSRIRTEHFPLTLESARPSHTSQYLCASSSPGLAGGAGQYFGPGTRLLVL.

In this sample, this clonotype turned up a few times. This chain links TRBV5-5 with TRBJ1-2, with D possibly TRBD1 on 5 matching bases. Germline assignment: CDR1 SGHKS and CDR2 YYEKEE (reference sequence). Deletions cut 4 bases from V and 4 bases from J, with 11 bases between. The CDR3 runs to 13 residues. The CDR3 is CASSPGPVYGYTF. In DNA, the CDR3 is TGTGCCAGCAGCCCGGGACCGGTCTATGGCTACACCTTC.

The chain combines TRBV7-2 with TRBJ2-4, with 7 bases that match TRBD1. The CDR3 sequence is 15 residues long. Germline V gene sequence: CDR1 SGHTA, CDR2 FQGNSA. V trimming: 0 bases; J trimming: 5 bases; junction bases outside the gene matches: 4. The CDR3 loop reads CASSLAGDRENIQYF. Here the CDR3 DNA reads TGTGCCAGCAGCTTAGCGGGAGACAGGGAAAACATTCAGTACTTC.

This clonotype was picked up a small number of times. The CDR3 DNA is TGTGCCACCAGCAGAGTAAGGGCTCGAGATGAGCAGTTCTTC. Encoded protein: CATSRVRARDEQFF. V is TRBV15 and J is TRBJ2-1; no clear D gene. This CDR3 comprises 14 residues. Germline CDR1 reads LNHNV; CDR2 reads YYDKDF (reference sequence). The V end lost 1 base, the J end lost 8 bases, and 12 bases lay between the germline ends.

This clonotype was found a few times. The V call is TRBV20-1, the J call TRBJ2-7; D remains unclear. The V end was cut by 5 bases, the J end by 3 bases, with 11 bases between. CDR1 and CDR2 (germline): DFQATT, SNEGSKA (reference sequence). There are 12 residues in the CDR3. CDR3 sequence reads: CSAVRTGYEQYF. The CDR3 DNA is TGCAGTGCTGTCCGGACCGGCTACGAGCAGTACTTC.

The rearrangement links TRBV24-1 to TRBJ2-3; tentatively, D is TRBD2 (6 bases). CDR3 length: 13 residues. CDR1 is KGHDR and CDR2 is SFDVKD in the germline V gene. V was clipped by 10 bases and J by 0 bases, with 10 bases between them. The CDR3 DNA reads as TGTGCCACTAAGGAGGGGAGCACAGATACGCAGTATTTT. The encoded protein is CATKEGSTDTQYF.

The chain combines TRBV6-2 or TRBV6-3 with TRBJ1-2; D is unresolved. Trimming pared 5 bases from V and 3 bases from J, leaving 10 bases between. The CDR3 runs to 13 residues. Germline values: CDR1 MNHEY, CDR2 SVGEGT. The CDR3 DNA is TGTGCCAGCAGTCCGGAGGATTACTATGGCTACACCTTC. This encodes CASSPEDYYGYTF.

J is TRBJ2-5 and V is TRBV5-1, with 14 bases that match TRBD2. Germline CDR1 SGHRS, CDR2 YFSETQ. This CDR3 region has 17 residues. The V and J ends lost 4 bases and 2 bases, in that order; junction bases with no gene match: 7. CDR3 DNA: TGCGCCAGCAGCCCGGACGGACTAGCGGGAGGACAAGAGACCCAGTACTTC. Translation gives CASSPDGLAGGQETQYF. Combining the CDR3 with reference TRBV5-1 and TRBJ2-5 gives the whole variable domain KAGVTQTPRYLIKTRGQQVTLSCSPISGHRSVSWYQQTPGQGLQFLFEYFSETQRNKGNFPGRFSGRQFSNSRSEMNVSTLELGDSALYLCASSPDGLAGGQETQYFGPGTRLLVL.

There are a few counts of this clonotype. The chain recombines TRBV2 with TRBJ2-1; unclear D gene. Germline-derived CDR1 and CDR2 are SNHLY and FYNNEI. Trimming pared 4 bases from V and 6 bases from J, leaving 13 bases between. The CDR3 is made up of 14 amino acids. The CDR3 sequence is CASSVSRASNEQFF. The CDR3 nucleotides read TGTGCCAGCAGTGTATCTCGGGCTAGCAATGAGCAGTTCTTC.

The V gene is TRBV2, the J gene TRBJ1-2; a possible D gene is TRBD1 (5 bases). With 4 bases removed from V and 5 bases from J, the gap between germline ends came to 11 bases. Germline values: CDR1 SNHLY, CDR2 FYNNEI. The CDR3 spans 13 residues. CDR3 coding DNA: TGTGCCAGCAGTGTCCAGGGTCCGTATGGCTACACCTTC. Translation: CASSVQGPYGYTF.

This chain joins TRBV12-3 or TRBV12-4 and TRBJ2-3; D uncertain. The germline V and J ends were trimmed by 3 bases and 2 bases, with 15 bases remaining between them. The CDR3 totals 16 residues. CDR3 loop: CASSFTFSLVTDTQYF. In DNA, the CDR3 is TGTGCCAGCAGTTTCACTTTCTCTCTCGTCACAGATACGCAGTATTTT.

V and J are TRBV20-1 and TRBJ1-1; possibly TRBD1 for D (6 bases). This CDR3 comprises 15 residues. CDR1 is DFQATT, CDR2 SNEGSKA, per germline (reference sequence). V was shortened by 1 base and J by 4 bases, with 16 bases between the two germline ends. CDR3: CSARGFLQGGTEAFF. CDR3 DNA sequence: TGCAGTGCTAGAGGATTTCTACAGGGCGGCACTGAAGCTTTCTTT.

The V call is TRBV3-1, the J call TRBJ1-1; D uncertain. CDR1 is LGHDT and CDR2 is YNNKEL in the germline V gene (reference sequence). Trimming removed 3 bases at V and 2 bases at J, with 10 bases between. The CDR3 contains 14 residues. The DNA of the CDR3 is TGTGCCAGCAGCCAGGGCTTCTTAAACACTGAAGCTTTCTTT. It yields the protein CASSQGFLNTEAFF.

The V and J genes are TRBV28 and TRBJ2-1, with TRBD1 matching 8 bases. The trim removed 6 bases at V and 1 base at J, leaving 11 bases unmatched. Per the germline V gene, CDR1 is MDHEN and CDR2 is SYDVKM. The CDR3 contains 17 residues. The CDR3 nucleotides read TGTGCCAGCAGCCAACGTGACAGGGGCCAATCCTACAATGAGCAGTTCTTC. It translates to CASSQRDRGQSYNEQFF.

In its sample, this clonotype was seen many times. The chain combines TRBV29-1 with TRBJ2-1, with 9 bases aligning to TRBD2. CDR1 and CDR2 from the germline V gene are SQVTM and ANQGSEA. The V segment lost 6 bases and the J segment 8 bases; nucleotides outside the gene matches: 11. There are 14 residues in the CDR3. The CDR3 DNA reads as TGCAGCGTCGCTCCTAGCGGGAACATCTATGAGCAGTTCTTC. Encoded protein: CSVAPSGNIYEQFF.

This clonotype was seen a few times. The V gene is TRBV7-9, the J gene TRBJ2-5, with a weak D call TRBD2 (6 bases). The V end was cut by 5 bases, the J end by 5 bases, with 15 bases between. Germline V gene sequence: CDR1 SEHNR, CDR2 FQNEAQ (reference sequence). There are 14 residues in the CDR3. In DNA form, the CDR3 reads TGTGCCAGCAGCCAGTCGGGAGCAGGGGAGACCCAGTACTTC. Its protein product is CASSQSGAGETQYF.

Turning to this clonotype: A read error may explain this, as a much larger clone is one base away. J is TRBJ2-7 and V is TRBV19; D call uncertain. CDR3 length: 15 residues. Germline assignment: CDR1 LNHDA and CDR2 SQIVND (reference sequence). V gave up 5 bases and J gave up 5 bases, with 19 bases separating them. The CDR3 loop reads CASSSAAVLLHEQYF. The CDR3 nucleotides are TGTGCCAGTAGTTCCGCGGCCGTGCTCCTCCACGAGCAGTACTTC. The variable domain in full, completed from reference TRBV19 and TRBJ2-7, reads DGGITQSPKYLFRKEGQNVTLSCEQNLNHDAMYWYRQDPGQGLRLIYYSQIVNDFQKGDIAEGYSVSREKKESFPLTVTSAQKNPTAFYLCASSSAAVLLHEQYFGPGTRLTVT.

The chain is built from TRBV2 and TRBJ2-1, with D perhaps TRBD1 (5 bases). This CDR3 has 13 amino acids. Trimming took 7 bases from V and 2 from J, leaving 9 bases between them. Germline loops: CDR1 SNHLY, CDR2 FYNNEI. Here the CDR3 DNA reads TGTGCCAGCACAGGGTCCACCTACAATGAGCAGTTCTTC. It encodes CASTGSTYNEQFF.

In this sample, this clonotype turned up once. The CDR3: CAIRVVALEGGEQYF. The DNA of the CDR3 is TGTGCCATCAGGGTAGTCGCTCTCGAGGGGGGTGAGCAGTACTTC. The genes are TRBV10-3 and TRBJ2-1; D tentatively fits TRBD1 or TRBD2 (6 bases each). The J call may be in error: the DNA end matches TRBJ2-7 better. This CDR3 has 15 residues. Looked up from germline, CDR1 is ENHRY and CDR2 is SYGVKD.

The chain recombines TRBV6-5 with TRBJ2-5; possibly TRBD1 for D (6 bases). The J call may be in error: the DNA end matches TRBJ2-7 better. The germline gives CDR1 MNHEY, CDR2 SVGAGI. This CDR3 has 14 residues. CDR3: CATQQLIRGYEQYF. The CDR3 DNA reads as TGTGCCACACAGCAACTTATCAGGGGATACGAGCAGTACTTC.

The V and J genes are TRBV6-1 and TRBJ2-3; D gene ambiguous. This CDR3 comprises 14 residues. Germline CDR1 MNHNS, CDR2 SASEGT. The V gene lost 11 bases and the J gene lost 1 base, with 16 bases spanning the gap. In DNA, the CDR3 is TGTGCCGGAACGAGGTCACTGGGCACAGATACGCAGTATTTT. Amino acids: CAGTRSLGTDTQYF.

The chain employs TRBV12-3 or TRBV12-4 and TRBJ2-7; TRBD2 aligns across 9 bases. The end of the DNA aligns better with TRBJ2-5, so the J call may be wrong. CDR3 size: 16 residues. The CDR3 nucleotides are TGTGCCAGCAGTTTAACCCTAGCGGGGCCCGGGGAGACCCAGTACTTC. Translation gives CASSLTLAGPGETQYF.

The V and J genes are TRBV9 and TRBJ2-5, with D possibly matching TRBD2 (5 bases). V lost 1 base and J 5 bases, leaving 9 bases between the germline ends. The CDR3 runs 13 residues. CDR1 is SGDLS and CDR2 is YYNGEE in the germline V gene. The CDR3 region has the DNA TGTGCCAGCAGCGTAACGGAGCGGGAGACCCAGTACTTC. It encodes CASSVTERETQYF. Looking up the rest from reference TRBV9 and TRBJ2-5 gives the full variable domain: DSGVTQTPKHLITATGQRVTLRCSPRSGDLSVYWYQQSLDQGLQFLIQYYNGEERAKGNILERFSAQQFPDLHSELNLSSLELGDSALYFCASSVTERETQYFGPGTRLLVL.

J is TRBJ1-5 and V is TRBV4-1; unclear D gene. V lost 0 bases and J lost 3, with 12 bases in between. CDR3 length: 16 residues. Germline values: CDR1 MGHRA, CDR2 YSYEKL. CDR3 amino acids: CASSQEFGVYNQPQHF. CDR3 DNA: TGCGCCAGCAGCCAAGAGTTCGGGGTTTACAATCAGCCCCAGCATTTT.